Listed below are T cell receptor beta chains from one sample, sequenced in a study of T cells in Graves' hyperthyroidism and ophthalmopathy. MiXCR was run by TCRdb on the multiplex PCR reads, yielding one entry per CDR3 protein. The table has around 610,000 distinct CDR3 sequences, roughly 14% seen once. Sequencing was carried out using blood. The receptor set was obtained from a woman aged 40 to 55 with Graves' ophthalmopathy. Each CDR3 is given without its conserved first and last residue.

v_call cdr3_aa
TRBV5-5 ASSPYRVSTGELF
TRBV29-1 SVVGLAGQETQY
TRBV20-1 SATTGTGRYEQY
TRBV11-1 ASSLVLGDTEAF
TRBV28 ASRIGRGAEAF
TRBV9 ASSARDSHTGELF
TRBV11-1 ASSPSAVTSGNTIY
TRBV12-3/TRBV12-4 ASDRRANQPQH
TRBV11-3 ASSSTGTGLQETQY
TRBV3-1 ASSQDRGLNQPQH
TRBV12-3/TRBV12-4 ASSSGPSSEAF
TRBV25-1 ASSAWTGGGTEAF
TRBV19 ASSIGTGENIQY
TRBV18 ASSPSSYSNQPQH
TRBV25-1 ASSEEQVDNSPLH
TRBV11-1 ASSPRGAADTGELF
TRBV12-3/TRBV12-4 ASSSADSGANVLT
TRBV28 ASSLAPGVAGEPGELF
TRBV11-1 ASSSGAGLVTGELF
TRBV4-1 ASSGLAGLDVTGELF
TRBV29-1 SANRGSMSTEAF
TRBV4-1 ASSQGLDQETQY
TRBV28 ASSPGGSGSAGTQY
TRBV6-2/TRBV6-3 ASSYPSLTSTDYNYGYT
TRBV12-3/TRBV12-4 ASSAPGQVYGYT
TRBV12-3/TRBV12-4 ASRLAQSGELF
TRBV7-2 ASSLRFRRVSEAF
TRBV7-9 ASSHGGAGELF
TRBV30 AWNDRGNSYEQY
TRBV20-1 SASGGASQPQR
TRBV28 ASKKPPRTGNTEAF
TRBV28 ASRTTANGYT
TRBV12-3/TRBV12-4 ASSPTTRQGSNGYT
TRBV28 ASSATWTLYEQY
TRBV3-1 ASSQGGQEWTQY
TRBV28 ASSVTDPSDTGELF
TRBV7-9 ASSETGAHQGTQY
TRBV11-3 ASSRQPGQPQH
TRBV12-3/TRBV12-4 ASSFGGQGQYGYT
TRBV15 ATSRDFAYEQY
TRBV30 AWRRGSRHEQY
TRBV5-1 ASSLGGLNVQTQY
TRBV7-2 ASSLRRAYEQY
TRBV2 ASRVEVEQY
TRBV28 ASSWLRSGNQETQY
TRBV11-3 ASSLVYELNTEAF
TRBV29-1 SVEVRTDNEQF
TRBV30 AWSVRNRAWETQY
TRBV5-4 AIPTARDNTGELF
TRBV12-3/TRBV12-4 ASSMDRGHETQY
TRBV20-1 SASVQLTNYGYT
TRBV10-3 AIALSSVETQY
TRBV5-6 ASSAIRQGDYENYGYT
TRBV6-5 ASSSVQFGETQY
TRBV28 ASRGRGTQETQY
TRBV30 AWRAPGPGTGGYT